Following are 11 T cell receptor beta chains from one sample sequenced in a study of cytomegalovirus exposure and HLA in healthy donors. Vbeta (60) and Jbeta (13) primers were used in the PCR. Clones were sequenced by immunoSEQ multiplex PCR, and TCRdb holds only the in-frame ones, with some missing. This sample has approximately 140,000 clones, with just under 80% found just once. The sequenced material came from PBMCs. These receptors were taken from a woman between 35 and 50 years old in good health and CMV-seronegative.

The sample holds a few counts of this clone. The CDR3, as DNA: TGTGCCAGCAGCGTCGGGACAGCCTCGTTTGGGGACACTGAAGCTTTCTTT. Protein sequence: CASSVGTASFGDTEAFF. The chain recombines TRBV5-8 with TRBJ1-1; the match to TRBD1 covers 7 bases. Germline CDR1 is SGHTS and CDR2 is YDEGEE. V shed 4 bases and J 3 bases; nucleotides not matched to a gene: 15. CDR3 size: 17 residues. The full variable domain, its missing parts supplied by reference TRBV5-8 and TRBJ1-1, is EAGVTQSPTHLIKTRGQQATLRCSPISGHTSVYWYQQALGLGLQFLLWYDEGEERNRGNFPPRFSGRQFPNYSSELNVNALELEDSALYLCASSVGTASFGDTEAFFGQGTRLTVV.

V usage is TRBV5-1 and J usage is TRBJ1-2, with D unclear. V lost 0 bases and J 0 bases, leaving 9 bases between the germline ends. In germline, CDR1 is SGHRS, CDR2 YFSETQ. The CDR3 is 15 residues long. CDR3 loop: CASSLDAATNYGYTF. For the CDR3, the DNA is TGCGCCAGCAGCTTGGATGCGGCTACTAACTATGGCTACACCTTC.

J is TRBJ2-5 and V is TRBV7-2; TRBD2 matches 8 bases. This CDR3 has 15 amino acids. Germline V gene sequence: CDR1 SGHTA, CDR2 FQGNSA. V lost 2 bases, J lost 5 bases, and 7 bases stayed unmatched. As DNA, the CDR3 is TGTGCCAGCAGCTTACGAGGGCGGGGGGATGAGACCCAGTACTTC. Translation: CASSLRGRGDETQYF.

The CDR3 DNA reads as TGTGCCACTCAGACAGGGGCTAACTATGGCTACACCTTC. Translated, it gives CATQTGANYGYTF. The rearrangement links TRBV19 to TRBJ1-2; 8 bases are shared with TRBD1. With 10 bases clipped from V and 0 bases from J, the junction kept 4 bases outside the gene matches. CDR1 is LNHDA and CDR2 is SQIVND in the germline V gene (reference sequence). CDR3 length: 13 residues.

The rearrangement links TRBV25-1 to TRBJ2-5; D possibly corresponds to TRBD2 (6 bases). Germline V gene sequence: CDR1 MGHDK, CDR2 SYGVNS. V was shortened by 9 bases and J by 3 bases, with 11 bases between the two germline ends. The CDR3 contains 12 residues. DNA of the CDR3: TGTGCCAGACGGTCGGGGGAAGAGACCCAGTACTTC. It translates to CARRSGEETQYF.

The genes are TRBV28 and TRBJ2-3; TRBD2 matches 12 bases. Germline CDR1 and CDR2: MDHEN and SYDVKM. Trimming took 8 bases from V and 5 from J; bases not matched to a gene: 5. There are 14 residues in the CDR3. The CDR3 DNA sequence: TGTGCCAGCGCTAGCGGGGGGGCGGTAGATACGCAGTATTTT. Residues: CASASGGAVDTQYF.

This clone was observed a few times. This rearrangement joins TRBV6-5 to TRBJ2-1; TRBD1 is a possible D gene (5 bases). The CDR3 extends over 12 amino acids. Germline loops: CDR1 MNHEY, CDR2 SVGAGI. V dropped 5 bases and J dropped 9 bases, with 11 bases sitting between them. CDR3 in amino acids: CASSTRAGEQFF. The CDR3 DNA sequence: TGTGCCAGCAGTACCAGGGCAGGTGAGCAGTTCTTC.

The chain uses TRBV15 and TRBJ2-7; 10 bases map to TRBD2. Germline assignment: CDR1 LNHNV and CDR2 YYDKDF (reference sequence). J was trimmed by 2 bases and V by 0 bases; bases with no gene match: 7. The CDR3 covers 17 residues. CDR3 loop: CATSRDPLAGDTYEQYF. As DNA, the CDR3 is TGTGCCACCAGCAGAGATCCCCTAGCGGGAGATACCTACGAGCAGTACTTC.

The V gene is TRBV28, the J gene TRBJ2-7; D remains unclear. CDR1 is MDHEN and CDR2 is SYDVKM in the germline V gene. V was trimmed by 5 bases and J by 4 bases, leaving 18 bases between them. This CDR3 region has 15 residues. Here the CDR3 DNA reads TGTGCCAGCAGTCCTGTTGATATCGAAACTTACGAGCAGTACTTC. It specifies CASSPVDIETYEQYF.

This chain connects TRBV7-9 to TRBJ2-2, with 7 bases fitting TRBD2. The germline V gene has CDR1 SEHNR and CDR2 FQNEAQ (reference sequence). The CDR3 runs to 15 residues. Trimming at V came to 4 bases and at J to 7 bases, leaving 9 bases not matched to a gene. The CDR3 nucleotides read TGTGCCAGCAGCTCGGTAGCGGGCAAGATCGGGGAGCTGTTTTTT. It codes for CASSSVAGKIGELFF.

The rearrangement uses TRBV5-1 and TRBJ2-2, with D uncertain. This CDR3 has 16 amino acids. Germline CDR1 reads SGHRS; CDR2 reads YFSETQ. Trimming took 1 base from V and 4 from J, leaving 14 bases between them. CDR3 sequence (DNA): TGCGCCAGCAGCTTGCCCGCGACATTCGGCACCGGGGAGCTGTTTTTT. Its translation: CASSLPATFGTGELFF.